This TCR beta chain was identified during a study of T cell changes during pregnancy in multiple sclerosis. Libraries were prepared by immunoSEQ multiplex PCR; TCRdb keeps only in-frame clonotypes and omits some of them. The sample lists 55,000 to 65,000 clones, 93% occurring once. The CDR3 has 16 residues. V trimming: 3 bases; J trimming: 4 bases; junction bases outside the gene matches: 10. The germline V gene encodes CDR1 LNHNV and CDR2 YYDKDF (reference sequence). Sequencing was performed on peripheral blood, taken after pregnancy. V gene TRBV15 combines with J gene TRBJ2-5; 8 positions match TRBD2. This TCR was recovered from a female donor with multiple sclerosis, enrolled in a pregnancy study. CDR3 nucleotides: TGTGCCACCAGCAGTCAGTGGGTAGCGGGAACAGAGACCCAGTACTTC. Encoded protein: CATSSQWVAGTETQYF.